The 2 T cell receptor beta chains listed next were all sequenced from one sample in a study of STAT5B mutations in CD4+ large granular lymphocyte leukemia. TCRdb keeps only in-frame clones here, not all; method: immunoSEQ multiplex PCR. This sample has around 23,000 clones, with about 80% found just once. The sample comprised CD4+ T cells from blood buffy coats. These receptors were obtained from a human donor in good health.

V is TRBV29-1 and J is TRBJ2-1; unclear D gene. Germline CDR1 reads SQVTM; CDR2 reads ANQGSEA. Trimming took off 3 bases at V and 2 bases at J, with 8 bases between the two ends. The CDR3 covers 13 residues. DNA for the CDR3: TGCAGCGTTGAGGTTGGGGCCTACAATGAGCAGTTCTTC. As protein: CSVEVGAYNEQFF.

The V call is TRBV18, the J call TRBJ1-1; maybe TRBD1 (6 bases). Looked up from germline, CDR1 is KGHSH and CDR2 is LQKENI. The CDR3 covers 15 residues. Trimming shortened V by 1 base and J by 2 bases, and 11 bases separated the two germline ends. This CDR3 reads CASSPRVQGNTEAFF. The CDR3 DNA follows: TGTGCCAGCTCACCACGCGTACAGGGTAACACTGAAGCTTTCTTT.